This T cell receptor (beta chain) was retrieved from a study of blood T cell repertoires in COVID-19. Across the whole study: Sites across the United States, Italy and Spain contributed samples from acute and convalescent COVID-19. Sources were T cells, B-cell-depleted T cells, or PBMCs; the material itself was cDNA or gDNA.

Original handling: Nucleated cell number was recorded as an estimate derived from reference gene primer amplification. Method: immunoSEQ multiplex PCR; TCRdb's copy keeps in-frame clones and lacks some. That table is the source of V, J and clone size, and D and trimming were worked out from the DNA. The sample gives over 200,000 clones, approximately 83% of which show up once; just over 3% is in the top ten. Deletions cut 10 bases from V and 0 bases from J, with 13 bases between. This CDR3 is built from 13 residues. Germline V gene lookup returns CDR1 SGHNT and CDR2 YYREEE (reference sequence). The receptor's source is a woman aged 25 to 45 who had recovered from COVID-19. Sequencing was done on a sample of peripheral blood. V is TRBV5-4 and J is TRBJ1-1; D is ambiguous. CDR3 sequence: CAVQREVNTEAFF. The CDR3 DNA sequence: TGTGCCGTCCAGAGGGAGGTGAACACTGAAGCTTTCTTT.